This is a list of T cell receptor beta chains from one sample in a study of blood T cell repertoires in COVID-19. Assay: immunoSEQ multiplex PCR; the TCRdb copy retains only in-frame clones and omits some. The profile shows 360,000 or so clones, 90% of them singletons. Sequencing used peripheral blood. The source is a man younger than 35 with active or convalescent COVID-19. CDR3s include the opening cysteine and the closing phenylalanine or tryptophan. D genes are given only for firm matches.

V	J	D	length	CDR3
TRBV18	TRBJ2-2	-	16	CASSPSGSGYTGELFF
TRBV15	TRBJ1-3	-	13	CATSRDSGNTIYF
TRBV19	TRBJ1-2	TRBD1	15	CASSIIGQGIDGYTF
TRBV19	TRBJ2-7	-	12	CASSERGDEQYF
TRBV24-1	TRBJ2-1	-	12	CAKTGEGNEQFF
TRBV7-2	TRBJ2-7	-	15	CASSSQSPAGSEQYF
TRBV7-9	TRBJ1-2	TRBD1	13	CASSYSTGGGYTF
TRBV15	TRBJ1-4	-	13	CATSMQGWEKLFF
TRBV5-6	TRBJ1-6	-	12	CASSPGNSPLHF
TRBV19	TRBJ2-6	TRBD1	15	CASSFRQGSTNVLTF
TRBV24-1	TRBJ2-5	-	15	CATSDPSSRGETQYF